The 9 T cell receptor beta chains listed next were all sequenced from one sample in a study of shared clonotypes between healthy human individuals. Generated by immunoSEQ multiplex PCR, the TCRdb table keeps only in-frame clones and is missing some. The sample has 2 million to 2.5 million clones; approximately 96% are singletons. Sequenced sample: naive CD4+ T cells sorted from blood. The subset: CD45RA+ positively selected. The receptors derive from a man in his late teens or twenties in good health.

As to this clone: The sample has other DNA sequences that encode this CDR3 too. The chain carries TRBV9 and TRBJ1-5; D is possibly TRBD1 (5 bases). Per the germline V gene, CDR1 is SGDLS and CDR2 is YYNGEE. The CDR3 is 14 amino acids. V was pared by 4 bases and J by 3 bases, with 11 bases between. The CDR3 region is CASSSTGYNQPQHF. CDR3 in DNA: TGTGCCAGCAGCTCAACAGGATACAATCAGCCCCAGCATTTT. The whole variable domain, remainder taken from reference TRBV9 and TRBJ1-5, is DSGVTQTPKHLITATGQRVTLRCSPRSGDLSVYWYQQSLDQGLQFLIQYYNGEERAKGNILERFSAQQFPDLHSELNLSSLELGDSALYFCASSSTGYNQPQHFGDGTRLSIL.

V usage is TRBV5-6 and J usage is TRBJ1-2; D remains ambiguous. Germline V gives CDR1 SGHDT, CDR2 YYEEEE. Trimming removed 6 bases from V and 7 bases from J, with 13 bases in between. The CDR3 extends over 12 amino acids. CDR3 region: CASNRQGSGYTF. CDR3 coding DNA: TGTGCCAGCAACCGACAAGGGAGTGGCTACACCTTC.

The chain is built from TRBV30 and TRBJ2-7; TRBD1 might be the D (6 bases). V gave up 0 bases and J gave up 0 bases, with 15 bases separating them. CDR1 is GTSNPN, CDR2 SVGIG, per germline (reference sequence). CDR3 length: 16 residues. The CDR3 nucleotides read TGTGCCTGGAGTGTAACCCCAGGGGTCCGCTCCTACGAGCAGTACTTC. This encodes CAWSVTPGVRSYEQYF.

This clone was counted a single time. The chain uses TRBV30 and TRBJ1-2, with unresolved D. Trimming removed 2 bases from V and 7 bases from J, with 11 bases in between. This CDR3 spans 12 amino acids. Per the germline V gene, CDR1 is GTSNPN and CDR2 is SVGIG (reference sequence). The DNA for the CDR3 is TGTGCCTGGAGTACCACAGCGGGTGGCTACACCTTC. It yields the protein CAWSTTAGGYTF.

The chain has TRBV5-1 and TRBJ2-7, with 7 bases identical to TRBD2. Per germline, CDR1 SGHRS and CDR2 YFSETQ. The length of the CDR3 is 14 residues. The trim removed 4 bases at V and 7 bases at J, leaving 11 bases unmatched. CDR3: CASSPRGDLREQYF. CDR3 sequence (DNA): TGCGCCAGCAGCCCCCGGGGGGACTTGAGAGAGCAGTACTTC. Complete variable domain (other parts from reference TRBV5-1 and TRBJ2-7): KAGVTQTPRYLIKTRGQQVTLSCSPISGHRSVSWYQQTPGQGLQFLFEYFSETQRNKGNFPGRFSGRQFSNSRSEMNVSTLELGDSALYLCASSPRGDLREQYFGPGTRLTVT.

J is TRBJ1-2 and V is TRBV4-2, with 7 bases that match TRBD1. The CDR3 extends over 18 amino acids. The germline gives CDR1 LGHNA, CDR2 YNFKEQ. The junction had 13 bases not matched to a gene; V was cut back by 3 bases and J by 0 bases. The CDR3 region is CASSQDPVGGRSNYGYTF. CDR3 nucleotide sequence: TGTGCCAGCAGCCAGGACCCGGTAGGGGGCCGTTCTAACTATGGCTACACCTTC.

This sequence joins TRBV6-1 and TRBJ1-1; D gene ambiguous. From germline, CDR1 is MNHNS and CDR2 SASEGT. The CDR3 contains 15 residues. The germline V and J ends were trimmed by 5 bases and 2 bases, with 15 bases remaining between them. CDR3 in amino acids: CASSRGGMRNTEAFF. Written as DNA, the CDR3 is TGTGCCAGCAGTCGGGGAGGGATGCGTAACACTGAAGCTTTCTTT.

This rearrangement joins TRBV7-2 to TRBJ2-7; 9 nucleotides align to TRBD2. Germline loops: CDR1 SGHTA, CDR2 FQGNSA. V dropped 7 bases and J dropped 3; count of bases not matched to a gene: 4. The CDR3 totals 13 residues. CDR3: CASTSGTLYEQYF. CDR3 sequence (DNA): TGTGCCAGCACTAGCGGGACCCTCTACGAGCAGTACTTC.

About this clone: Other DNA sequences in this sample translate to the same CDR3. The chain couples TRBV5-1 to TRBJ1-5; D not certain. Trimming shortened V by 5 bases and J by 3 bases, and 9 bases separated the two germline ends. Germline-derived CDR1 and CDR2 are SGHRS and YFSETQ. The CDR3 covers 13 residues. The CDR3 sequence is CASSEGNNQPQHF. CDR3 in DNA: TGCGCCAGCAGTGAAGGGAACAATCAGCCCCAGCATTTT. The variable domain in full, completed from reference TRBV5-1 and TRBJ1-5, reads KAGVTQTPRYLIKTRGQQVTLSCSPISGHRSVSWYQQTPGQGLQFLFEYFSETQRNKGNFPGRFSGRQFSNSRSEMNVSTLELGDSALYLCASSEGNNQPQHFGDGTRLSIL.